This T cell receptor (beta chain) was recovered during a study of human T cells and chemical hapten exposure. Study as a whole: Once 0.01% DPC had been applied to the upper back by patch test, readings were taken at 6 days.

About this clonotype itself: Antigen unknown.

Study-wide results and caveats: The study found expanded TCRs formed significantly more large CDR3 similarity clusters than controls.

As for time point: patch test 1, 2 weeks after DPC sensitization. The treatment was: therapeutic diphenylcyclopropenone sensitization with weekly scalp DPC. TCRdb reprocessed the RACE reads with MiXCR, giving one entry per CDR3 protein. The data hold 180,000 or so distinct CDR3 sequences, with about a fifth observed a single time. The origin of this receptor is a woman aged 50 to 60 with alopecia areata. Some clones in this sample may be carry-over from other donors' samples. The source material was whole blood, sampled in connection with sensitization to the hapten diphenylcyclopropenone (DPC).

This CDR3 is CASSAPVSGRVQPEQYF. In nucleotides, the CDR3 is TGTGCCAGCAGTGCCCCTGTGTCCGGCCGGGTCCAACCCGAGCAGTACTTC. The chain is built from TRBV6-5 and TRBJ2-7, with D unclear. The CDR3 consists of 17 residues. The germline CDR1 and CDR2 sequences are MNHEY and SVGAGI. The V gene lost 5 bases and the J gene lost 6 bases, with 26 bases spanning the gap.